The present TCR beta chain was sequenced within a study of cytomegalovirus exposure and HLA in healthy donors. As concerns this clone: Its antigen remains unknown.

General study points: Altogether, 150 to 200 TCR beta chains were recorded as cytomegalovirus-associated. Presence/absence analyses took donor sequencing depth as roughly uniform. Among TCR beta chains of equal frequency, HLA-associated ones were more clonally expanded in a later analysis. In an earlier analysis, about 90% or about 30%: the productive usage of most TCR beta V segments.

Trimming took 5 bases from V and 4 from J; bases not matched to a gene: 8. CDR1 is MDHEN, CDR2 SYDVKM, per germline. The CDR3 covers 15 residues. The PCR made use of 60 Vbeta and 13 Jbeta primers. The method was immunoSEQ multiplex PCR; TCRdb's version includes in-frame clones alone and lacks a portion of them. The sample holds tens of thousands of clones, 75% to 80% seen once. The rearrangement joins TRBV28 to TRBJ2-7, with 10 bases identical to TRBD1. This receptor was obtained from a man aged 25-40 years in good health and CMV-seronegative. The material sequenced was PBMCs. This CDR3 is CASSGRGTGVYEQYF. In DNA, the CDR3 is TGTGCCAGCAGTGGCAGGGGGACAGGGGTATACGAGCAGTACTTC.